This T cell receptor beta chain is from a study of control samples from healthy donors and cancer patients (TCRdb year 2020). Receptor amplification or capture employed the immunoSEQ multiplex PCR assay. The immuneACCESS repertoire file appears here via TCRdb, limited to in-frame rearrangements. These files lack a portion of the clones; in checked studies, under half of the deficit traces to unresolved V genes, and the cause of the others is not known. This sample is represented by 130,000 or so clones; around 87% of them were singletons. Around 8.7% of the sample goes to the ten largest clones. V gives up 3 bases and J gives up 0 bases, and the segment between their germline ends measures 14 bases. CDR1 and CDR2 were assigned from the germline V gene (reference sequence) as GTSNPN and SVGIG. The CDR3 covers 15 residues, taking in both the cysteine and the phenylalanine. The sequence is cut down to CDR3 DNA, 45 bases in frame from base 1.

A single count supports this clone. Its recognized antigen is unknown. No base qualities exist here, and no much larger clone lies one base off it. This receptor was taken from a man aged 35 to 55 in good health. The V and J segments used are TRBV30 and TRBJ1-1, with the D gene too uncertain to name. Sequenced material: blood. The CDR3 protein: CAWSLPIHLNTEAFF. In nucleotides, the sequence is TGTGCCTGGAGCCTCCCCATCCACTTGAACACTGAAGCTTTCTTT. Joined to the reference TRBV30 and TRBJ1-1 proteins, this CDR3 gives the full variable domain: SQTIHQWPATLVQPVGSPLSLECTVEGTSNPNLYWYRQAAGRGLQLLFYSVGIGQISSEVPQNLSASRPQDRQFILSSKKLLLSDSGFYLCAWSLPIHLNTEAFFGQGTRLTVV.